These T cell receptor beta chains were read from a single sample in a study of CD8+CD57+ T cells in acquired aplastic anemia. MiXCR was run by TCRdb on the reads, yielding one entry per CDR3 protein. This table holds around 190,000 distinct CDR3 sequences, over 60% found once. The sample consisted of sorted CD4+, CD8+, or CD8+CD57+ T cells (not recorded which) from PBMCs. These receptors were collected from a human donor in good health. Each CDR3 is given with its conserved first and last residue. Fields, in order: J gene, clone size, D gene, V gene, CDR3 DNA, CDR3 protein. D genes are given only for firm matches. Where a row states a size, it is once, few, many or the class of an expanded clone; other rows omit it.

>TRBJ2-1|many|TRBD1|TRBV9
TGTGCCAGCAGCGTAGATCCCCGTGAGCAGGGGGCGATGGCTACAATGAGGCAGTTCTTC
CASSVDPREQGAMATMRQFF
>TRBJ2-7|many|NA|TRBV12-3/TRBV12-4
TGTGCCAGCAGTTTAGCGGGGGCCAGCGAGCAGTACTTC
CASSLAGASEQYF
>TRBJ2-7|NA|TRBD2|TRBV7-2
TGTGCCAGCAGCTCGGGGACTAGCGAAGAGCAGTACTTC
CASSSGTSEEQYF
>TRBJ1-2|NA|NA|TRBV12-3/TRBV12-4
TGTGCCAGCAGCAAAAAGGCGGGCCATGGCTACACCTTC
CASSKKAGHGYTF
>TRBJ2-7|NA|TRBD1|TRBV2
TGTGCCAGCAGTGTGGACAGGGGTACGTACGAGCAGTACTTC
CASSVDRGTYEQYF
>TRBJ2-7|NA|TRBD2|TRBV15
TGTGCCACCCTGCTTTTTGCGGGGGATTACGAGCAGTACTTC
CATLLFAGDYEQYF
>TRBJ2-5|NA|TRBD2|TRBV29-1
TGCAGCGTGGACTCTAGCGGTCAAGAGACCCAGTACTTC
CSVDSSGQETQYF
>TRBJ1-5|once|NA|TRBV2
TGTGCCAGCAGTGAAGGTGGGGGGTTCAATCAGCCCCAGCATTTT
CASSEGGGFNQPQHF
>TRBJ2-1|few|NA|TRBV29-1
TGCAGCGTTGCCTACAATGAGCAGTTCTTC
CSVAYNEQFF
>TRBJ2-7|NA|TRBD1|TRBV6-1
TGTGCCAGCAGGACCGGGACAGAGGTGGCCGAGCAGTACTTC
CASRTGTEVAEQYF
>TRBJ2-7|many|NA|TRBV7-8
TGTGCCAGCAGCCGACCCGAACAGGGTTTCTACGAGCAGTACTTC
CASSRPEQGFYEQYF
>TRBJ2-5|many|NA|TRBV6-1
TGTGCCAGCAGTGACAGTTGGGCTTGGACCCAGTACTTC
CASSDSWAWTQYF
>TRBJ1-2|NA|NA|TRBV10-3
TGTGCCATCAGTGAAGAAGGCTACACCTTC
CAISEEGYTF
>TRBJ1-2|NA|NA|TRBV7-2
TGTGCCACCCAGAAAAAGGGGGACTATGGCTACACCTTC
CATQKKGDYGYTF
>TRBJ2-3|NA|TRBD2|TRBV24-1
TGTGCCACCAGTGACCGGACTAGCGGGGGGGGGGCAGATACGCAGTATTTT
CATSDRTSGGGADTQYF
>TRBJ2-3|NA|NA|TRBV20-1
TGCAGTGCTGCGGAGGATCAAGCCTACAATGAGCAGTATTTT
CSAAEDQAYNEQYF
>TRBJ2-2|NA|NA|TRBV7-9
TGTGCCAGCAGCTTAGAGGGGAACACCGGGGAGCTGTTTTTT
CASSLEGNTGELFF
>TRBJ2-7|many|TRBD2|TRBV7-6
TGTGCCAGCAGCCCCAGCGGGAGCTCCTACGAGCAGTACTTC
CASSPSGSSYEQYF
>TRBJ2-5|NA|NA|TRBV20-1
TGCAGTGCTAGCTCAGCACGAGAGACCCAGTACTTC
CSASSARETQYF
>TRBJ2-7|NA|NA|TRBV10-1
TGCGCCAGCACCGACTCGGGCACAGAAGTCCGCGAGCAGTACTTC
CASTDSGTEVREQYF
>TRBJ1-4|NA|TRBD1|TRBV20-1
TGCAGTGCTGGGACAGGGGGGACTAATGAAAAACTGTTTTTT
CSAGTGGTNEKLFF
>TRBJ2-2|many|TRBD1|TRBV12-5
TGTGCTAGTGGTTTGGGGCCGGGACAGGGGATCCCCGGGGAGCTGTTTTTT
CASGLGPGQGIPGELFF
>TRBJ2-1|many|NA|TRBV11-2
TGTGCCAGCAGCTTAGCGTATGTGGCAACAGCGCAGTTCTTC
CASSLAYVATAQFF
>TRBJ2-7|many|NA|TRBV28
TGTGCCAGCAGTCACCAACAAGGTAAAAACTACGAGCAGTACTTC
CASSHQQGKNYEQYF
>TRBJ2-7|many|TRBD2|TRBV7-4
TGTGCCAGCAGACAAAAATACGGCCTAGCGGGAGAAGGTGAGCAGTACTTC
CASRQKYGLAGEGEQYF
>TRBJ1-4|many|NA|TRBV7-8
TGTGCCAGCAGCCCGGTGCTTTATAATGAAAAACTGTTTTTT
CASSPVLYNEKLFF
>TRBJ2-2|NA|TRBD2|TRBV6-4
TGTGCCAGCAGTGAGACAGCGGGGGGGAACACCGGGGAGCTGTTTTTT
CASSETAGGNTGELFF
>TRBJ1-5|NA|TRBD1|TRBV20-1
TGCAGTGCTAGAGATCGGGACAGGGGTTATAGCAATCAGCCCCAGCATTTT
CSARDRDRGYSNQPQHF
>TRBJ2-1|NA|NA|TRBV2
TGTGCGAACTCCGGGACGGGCTTAACCTATGAGCAGTTCTTC
CANSGTGLTYEQFF
>TRBJ2-2|many|TRBD2|TRBV6-2/TRBV6-3
TGTGCCAGTAGCGGGGGGGATGCCGGGGAGCTGTTTTTT
CASSGGDAGELFF
>TRBJ2-5|NA|NA|TRBV25-1
TGTGCCAGCAGTGAATCCGGGAGAGAGACCCAGTACTTC
CASSESGRETQYF
>TRBJ2-6|NA|NA|TRBV7-9
TGTGCCAGCAGCTCCCGACAGACTGGGGCCAACGTCCTGACTTTC
CASSSRQTGANVLTF
>TRBJ2-3|many|NA|TRBV20-1
TGCAGTGCTCTGCCTCAGAGGCGCACAGATACGCAGTATTTT
CSALPQRRTDTQYF
>TRBJ1-4|many|NA|TRBV5-4
TGTGCCAGCAGCTTGTCGCCAGGTCCAGAAAAACTGTTTTTT
CASSLSPGPEKLFF
>TRBJ1-2|NA|NA|TRBV9
TGTGCCAGCAGCGTGTGGGGTTCAAACTATGGCTACACCTTC
CASSVWGSNYGYTF
>TRBJ1-6|few|TRBD1|TRBV27
TGTGCCAGCAGTTTCGGGACAGATTCACCCCTCCACTTT
CASSFGTDSPLHF
>TRBJ2-1|many|TRBD2|TRBV6-5
TGTGCCAGCAGTGTAACCGGGACTAGCGTGGATGAGCAGTTCTTC
CASSVTGTSVDEQFF
>TRBJ2-5|once|TRBD2|TRBV19
TGTGCCAGTAGTATGGGACTAGCGGGGGGTCCTATTCAAGAGACCCAGTACTTC
CASSMGLAGGPIQETQYF
>TRBJ2-1|once|NA|TRBV5-1
TGCGCCAGCAGCTTGGTTGATAGGTCCGGGCTCGATGAGCAGTTCTTC
CASSLVDRSGLDEQFF
>TRBJ2-5|many|NA|TRBV7-3
TGTGCCAGCAGCTTAACTGGGGGGGCCCTGGAGACCCAGTACTTC
CASSLTGGALETQYF